Below, 14 T cell receptor beta chains from the same sample are listed, as sequenced in a study of blood T cell repertoires in COVID-19. Profiled with immunoSEQ multiplex PCR; TCRdb holds only in-frame clones, not every one. This sample carries some 120,000 clones, roughly 87% of them seen once, and the ten largest clones take 25% to 30%. The sequenced sample consisted of peripheral blood. The receptors derive from a woman older than 75 with acute or convalescent COVID-19.

The CDR3 loop reads CASSVAGGRDTQYF. The CDR3 nucleotides are TGTGCCAGCAGCGTAGCCGGGGGTAGAGATACGCAGTATTTT. The rearrangement links TRBV9 to TRBJ2-3, with a tentative D call TRBD2 (6 bases). Germline CDR1 is SGDLS and CDR2 is YYNGEE. V lost 0 bases, J lost 5 bases, and 10 bases lay in between. The CDR3 consists of 14 residues.

CDR3 region: CASSDHGQGAVLSPLHF. The CDR3 DNA reads TGTGCCAGCAGTGACCATGGACAGGGGGCTGTCCTTTCACCCCTCCACTTT. The chain uses TRBV25-1 and TRBJ1-6, with 11 bases that match TRBD1. After removal of 3 bases from V and 9 bases from J, the junction contained 10 bases not matched to a gene. The CDR3 has 17 residues. CDR1 is MGHDK and CDR2 is SYGVNS in the germline V gene.

The chain joins TRBV12-3 or TRBV12-4 to TRBJ2-7, with D possibly TRBD1 on 5 matching bases. The CDR3 has 11 amino acids. V was pared by 6 bases and J by 4 bases, with 7 bases between. In DNA form, the CDR3 reads TGTGCCAGCAGCACAGGTTACGAGCAGTACTTC. Protein sequence: CASSTGYEQYF.

The chain links TRBV7-8 to TRBJ1-1; possibly TRBD1 for D (5 bases). V lost 5 bases and J 1 base, leaving 8 bases between the germline ends. The germline CDR1 and CDR2 sequences are SGHVS and FQNEAQ. CDR3 length: 13 amino acids. In DNA form, the CDR3 reads TGTGCCAGCAGCCTCCAGGGGAACACTGAAGCTTTCTTT. Protein sequence: CASSLQGNTEAFF.

The V and J genes are TRBV9 and TRBJ1-6, with TRBD1 identical over 8 bases. The V gene's germline CDR1 is SGDLS and CDR2 YYNGEE. V gave up 5 bases and J gave up 8 bases; unmatched junction bases: 3. The CDR3 is 13 amino acids. The CDR3 sequence: CASRGTGHSPLHF. The DNA of the CDR3 is TGTGCCAGCAGGGGGACAGGTCATTCACCCCTCCACTTT.

With respect to this clone: Sequence at one end of the junction differs from germline and may be a read error. This chain uses TRBV5-8 with TRBJ2-3; 8 bases are a match to TRBD2. Germline V CDR1 and CDR2: SGHTS, YDEGEE. The CDR3 contains 15 residues. This CDR3 is CASSLGTRSTDTQYF. The CDR3 nucleotides are TGTGCCAGCAGTTTGGGGACTAGAAGTACAGATACGCAGTATTTT.

The chain has TRBV14 and TRBJ2-5; D gene uncertain. Trimming shortened V by 4 bases and J by 5 bases, and 8 bases separated the two germline ends. Germline V CDR1 and CDR2: SGHDN, FVKESK. The CDR3 is made up of 12 amino acids. CDR3 in DNA: TGTGCCAGCAGCCTTACGGAGGAGACCCAGTACTTC. Translating it yields CASSLTEETQYF.

A word on this clone: Other nucleotide sequences in the sample specify the same CDR3. The rearrangement uses TRBV4-1 and TRBJ1-5; D remains ambiguous. The CDR3 sequence is 13 residues long. From germline, CDR1 is MGHRA and CDR2 YSYEKL. V lost 0 bases, J lost 7 bases, and 7 bases lay in between. CDR3 in amino acids: CASSQELRQPQHF. In nucleotides, the CDR3 is TGCGCCAGCAGCCAAGAATTACGGCAGCCCCAGCATTTT.

A single count supports this clone. The sample contains more than one DNA sequence encoding this CDR3. The rearrangement joins TRBV7-2 to TRBJ2-1, with 8 bases aligning to TRBD1. Trimming at V came to 6 bases and at J to 0 bases, leaving 4 bases not matched to a gene. Germline CDR1 and CDR2: SGHTA and FQGNSA. CDR3 length equals 15 residues. CDR3 residues: CASSFDRGSYNEQFF. The CDR3 DNA follows: TGTGCCAGCAGTTTTGACAGGGGCTCCTACAATGAGCAGTTCTTC. Using reference TRBV7-2 and TRBJ2-1 for the parts outside the CDR3, the full variable domain is GAGVSQSPSNKVTEKGKDVELRCDPISGHTALYWYRQSLGQGLEFLIYFQGNSAPDKSGLPSDRFSAERTGGSVSTLTIQRTQQEDSAVYLCASSFDRGSYNEQFFGPGTRLTVL.

The V call is TRBV11-2, the J call TRBJ2-7, with TRBD1 identical over 7 bases. Germline CDR1 reads SGHAT; CDR2 reads FQNNGV. The CDR3 contains 14 residues. V lost 5 bases and J lost 0; bases outside the gene matches: 4. The CDR3 reads CASSRWDSSYEQYF. CDR3 nucleotides: TGTGCCAGCAGCAGATGGGACAGCTCCTACGAGCAGTACTTC.

This sequence joins TRBV12-5 and TRBJ2-3; 8 nucleotides line up with TRBD1. CDR1 is LGHNT and CDR2 is FRNRAP in the germline V gene. V dropped 1 base and J dropped 3; count of bases not matched to a gene: 6. The CDR3 extends over 16 amino acids. The CDR3 loop reads CASGLGTGSGTDTQYF. DNA for the CDR3: TGTGCTAGTGGTTTGGGGACAGGGAGTGGGACAGATACGCAGTATTTT.

The chain is built from TRBV19 and TRBJ2-5; 10 positions match TRBD1. Germline V CDR1 and CDR2: LNHDA, SQIVND (reference sequence). CDR3 length: 16 amino acids. V lost 4 bases and J lost 3; bases outside the gene matches: 8. The CDR3 bases are TGTGCCAGTAGTAGTAGGCCCGGGACAGGGGAAGAGACCCAGTACTTC. It translates to CASSSRPGTGEETQYF.

The rearrangement uses TRBV4-3 and TRBJ2-3; 15 bases are a match to TRBD2. With 1 base clipped from V and 10 bases from J, the junction kept 3 bases outside the gene matches. Looked up from germline, CDR1 is LGHNA and CDR2 is YSLEER. This CDR3 is 15 amino acids long. CDR3 loop: CASSQAGLAGGAQYF. Here the CDR3 DNA reads TGCGCCAGCAGCCAAGCTGGACTAGCGGGGGGGGCGCAGTATTTT.

V and J are TRBV3-1 (or the pseudogene TRBV3-2) and TRBJ2-6, with a tentative D call TRBD2 (5 bases). The CDR3 has 18 residues. Trimming removed 1 base at V and 2 bases at J, with 15 bases between. CDR1 and CDR2 (germline): LGHDT, YNNKEL (reference sequence). The CDR3 protein is CASSQVRGVKTGANVLTF. The CDR3 DNA follows: TGTGCCAGCAGCCAAGTTCGGGGAGTTAAGACTGGGGCCAACGTCCTGACTTTC.